This TCR beta chain came from a study of blood T cell repertoires in COVID-19. Study as a whole: From the United States, Italy and Spain came samples of acute and convalescent COVID-19.

Study processing details: Amplification of reference gene primers provided the estimated nucleated cell counts. The method was immunoSEQ multiplex PCR; TCRdb's version includes in-frame clones alone and lacks a portion of them. D and trimming come from the DNA, and the V and J calls and clone size come from that table. The sample lists around 340,000 clones; about 86% were seen once. The receptor comes from a man aged 25 to 45 with active or convalescent COVID-19. The material sequenced was peripheral blood.

The CDR3 loop is CASSLGGRGETQYF. CDR3 DNA sequence: TGTGCCAGCAGCTTAGGAGGGCGGGGGGAGACCCAGTACTTC. The chain links TRBV11-2 to TRBJ2-5, with 7 bases matching TRBD2. CDR3 length equals 14 residues. Germline lookup yields CDR1 SGHAT and CDR2 FQNNGV. The V segment lost 1 base and the J segment 5 bases; nucleotides outside the gene matches: 4.